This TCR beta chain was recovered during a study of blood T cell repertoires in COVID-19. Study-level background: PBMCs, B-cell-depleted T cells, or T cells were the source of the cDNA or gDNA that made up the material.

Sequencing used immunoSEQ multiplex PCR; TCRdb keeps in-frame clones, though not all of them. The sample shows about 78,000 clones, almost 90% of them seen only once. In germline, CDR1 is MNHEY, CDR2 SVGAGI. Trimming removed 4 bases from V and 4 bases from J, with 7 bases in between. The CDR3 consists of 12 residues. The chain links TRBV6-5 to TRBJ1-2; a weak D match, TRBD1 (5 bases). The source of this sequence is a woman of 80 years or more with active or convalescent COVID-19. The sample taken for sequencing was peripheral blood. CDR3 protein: CASSSQGYGYTF. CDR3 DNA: TGTGCCAGCAGTTCCCAGGGCTATGGCTACACCTTC.